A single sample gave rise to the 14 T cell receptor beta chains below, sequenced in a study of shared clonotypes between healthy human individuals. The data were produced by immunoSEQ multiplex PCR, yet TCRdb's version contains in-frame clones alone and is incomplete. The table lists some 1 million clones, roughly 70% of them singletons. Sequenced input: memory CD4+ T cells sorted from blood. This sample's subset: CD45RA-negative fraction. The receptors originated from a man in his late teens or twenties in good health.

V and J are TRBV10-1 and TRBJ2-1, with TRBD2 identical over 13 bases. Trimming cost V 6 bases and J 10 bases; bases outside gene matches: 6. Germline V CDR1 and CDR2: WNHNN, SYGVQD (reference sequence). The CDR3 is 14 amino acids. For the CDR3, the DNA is TGCGCCAGCAGAGGGACTAGCGGGGAAGGAGAGCAGTTCTTC. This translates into CASRGTSGEGEQFF.

The CDR3: CASSLEGDSYNEQFF. CDR3 nucleotides: TGCGCCAGCAGCTTGGAGGGGGACTCCTACAATGAGCAGTTCTTC. The genes are TRBV5-1 and TRBJ2-1, with D possibly TRBD1 on 6 matching bases. The CDR3 totals 15 residues. Germline V gene sequence: CDR1 SGHRS, CDR2 YFSETQ. Trimming left V 0 bases short and J 0 bases short, with 7 bases between.

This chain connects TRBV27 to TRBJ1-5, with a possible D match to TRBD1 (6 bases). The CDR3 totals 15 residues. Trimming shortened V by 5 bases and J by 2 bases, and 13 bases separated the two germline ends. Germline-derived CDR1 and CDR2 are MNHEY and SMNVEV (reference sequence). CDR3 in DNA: TGTGCCAGCAGTCAGGGGTTTTCTGGCAATCAGCCCCAGCATTTT. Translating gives CASSQGFSGNQPQHF.

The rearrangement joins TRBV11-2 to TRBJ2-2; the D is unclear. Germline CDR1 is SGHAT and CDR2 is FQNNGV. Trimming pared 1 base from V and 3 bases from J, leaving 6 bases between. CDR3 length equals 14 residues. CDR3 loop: CASSLVWDTGELFF. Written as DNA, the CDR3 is TGTGCCAGCAGCTTAGTTTGGGACACCGGGGAGCTGTTTTTT.

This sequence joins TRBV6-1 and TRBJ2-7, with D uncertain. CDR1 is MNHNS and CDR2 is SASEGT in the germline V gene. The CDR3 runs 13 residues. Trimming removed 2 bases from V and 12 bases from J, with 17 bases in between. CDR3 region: CASSELEINGWYF. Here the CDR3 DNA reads TGTGCCAGCAGTGAACTCGAAATTAATGGATGGTACTTC.

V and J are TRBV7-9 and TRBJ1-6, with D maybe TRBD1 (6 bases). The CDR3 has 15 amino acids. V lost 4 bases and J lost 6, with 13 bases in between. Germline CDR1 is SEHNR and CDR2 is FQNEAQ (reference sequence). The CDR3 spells CASSSWTALNSPLHF. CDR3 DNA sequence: TGTGCCAGCAGCTCTTGGACAGCTCTTAATTCACCCCTCCACTTT.

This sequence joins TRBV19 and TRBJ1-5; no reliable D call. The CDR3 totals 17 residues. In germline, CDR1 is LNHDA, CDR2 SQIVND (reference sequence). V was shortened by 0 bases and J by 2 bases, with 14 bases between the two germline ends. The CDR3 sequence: CASSIDSGPRGNQPQHF. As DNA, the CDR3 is TGTGCCAGTAGTATAGATTCCGGACCACGGGGCAATCAGCCCCAGCATTTT.

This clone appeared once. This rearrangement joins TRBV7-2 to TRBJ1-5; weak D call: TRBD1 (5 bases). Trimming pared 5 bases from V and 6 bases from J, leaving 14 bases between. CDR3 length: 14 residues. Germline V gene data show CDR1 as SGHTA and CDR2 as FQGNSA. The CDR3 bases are TGTGCCAGCAGCCCCCGGGCAGGGTCTCAGCCCCAGCATTTT. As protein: CASSPRAGSQPQHF.

DNA for the CDR3: TGTGCCAGCAGTTACTCCGGGACAGCCCCCTACGAGCAGTACTTC. The encoded protein is CASSYSGTAPYEQYF. The chain employs TRBV6-6 and TRBJ2-7, with TRBD1 matching 7 bases. Germline V gene data show CDR1 as MNHNY and CDR2 as SVGAGI (reference sequence). The CDR3 is 15 amino acids. The V and J ends lost 0 bases and 2 bases, in that order; junction bases with no gene match: 4.

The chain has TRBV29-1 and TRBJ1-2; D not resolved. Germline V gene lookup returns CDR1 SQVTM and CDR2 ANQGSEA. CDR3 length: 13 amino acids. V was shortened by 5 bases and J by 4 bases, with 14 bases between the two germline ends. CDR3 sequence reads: CSVIPDGAYGYTF. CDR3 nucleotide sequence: TGCAGCGTTATTCCCGACGGAGCCTATGGCTACACCTTC.

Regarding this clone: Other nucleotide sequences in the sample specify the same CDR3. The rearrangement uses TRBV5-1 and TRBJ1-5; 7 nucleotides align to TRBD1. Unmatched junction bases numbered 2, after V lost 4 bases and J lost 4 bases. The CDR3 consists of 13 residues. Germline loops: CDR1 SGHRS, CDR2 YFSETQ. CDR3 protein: CASSQGQNQPQHF. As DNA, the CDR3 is TGCGCCAGCAGCCAGGGACAGAATCAGCCCCAGCATTTT. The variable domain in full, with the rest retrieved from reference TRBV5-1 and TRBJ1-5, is KAGVTQTPRYLIKTRGQQVTLSCSPISGHRSVSWYQQTPGQGLQFLFEYFSETQRNKGNFPGRFSGRQFSNSRSEMNVSTLELGDSALYLCASSQGQNQPQHFGDGTRLSIL.

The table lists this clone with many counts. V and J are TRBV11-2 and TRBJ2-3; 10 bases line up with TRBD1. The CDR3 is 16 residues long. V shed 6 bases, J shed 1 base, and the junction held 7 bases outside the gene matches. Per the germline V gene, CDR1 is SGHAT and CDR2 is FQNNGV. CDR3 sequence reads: CASRQGDRGGTDTQYF. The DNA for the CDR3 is TGTGCCAGCAGGCAGGGGGACAGGGGAGGCACAGATACGCAGTATTTT.

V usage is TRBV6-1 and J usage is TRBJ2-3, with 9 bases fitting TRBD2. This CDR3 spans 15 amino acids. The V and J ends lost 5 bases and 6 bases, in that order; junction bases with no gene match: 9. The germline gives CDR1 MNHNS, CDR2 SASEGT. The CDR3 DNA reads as TGTGCCAGCAGTTGGGCTAGCGGGACGGGGGATACGCAGTATTTT. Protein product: CASSWASGTGDTQYF.

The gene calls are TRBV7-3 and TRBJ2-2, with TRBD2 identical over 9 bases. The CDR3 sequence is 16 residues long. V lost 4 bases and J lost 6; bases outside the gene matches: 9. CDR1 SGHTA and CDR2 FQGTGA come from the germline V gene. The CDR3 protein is CASSSLAGSKSGELFF. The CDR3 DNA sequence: TGTGCCAGCAGCTCCCTAGCGGGGTCAAAGTCCGGGGAGCTGTTTTTT. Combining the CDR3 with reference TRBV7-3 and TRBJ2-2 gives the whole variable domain GAGVSQTPSNKVTEKGKYVELRCDPISGHTALYWYRQSLGQGPEFLIYFQGTGAADDSGLPNDRFFAVRPEGSVSTLKIQRTERGDSAVYLCASSSLAGSKSGELFFGEGSRLTVL.